This TCR beta chain was sequenced during a study of blood T cell repertoires in COVID-19. Turning to the study itself: PBMCs, B-cell-depleted T cells, or T cells provided the cDNA or gDNA that made up the material.

V shed 4 bases and J shed 1 base, with 8 bases lying between them. Germline-derived CDR1 and CDR2 are SGHNT and YYREEE (reference sequence). The CDR3 totals 13 residues. The protocol was immunoSEQ multiplex PCR, while the TCRdb copy is restricted to in-frame clones and leaves out a portion. The sample records 200,000 to 250,000 clones, 75% to 85% being singletons. The TCR originated in a human donor in a cohort sampled during active COVID-19. This chain connects TRBV5-4 to TRBJ1-2; the D gene is possibly TRBD1 (5 bases). Sequencing used peripheral blood. The CDR3 sequence is CASSVDSNYGYTF. CDR3 bases: TGTGCCAGCAGCGTAGACAGTAACTATGGCTACACCTTC.